This T cell receptor beta chain was documented in a study of shared clonotypes between healthy human individuals. Study-wide context: The donor pool was made up of two women and a few men aged 18 to 49.

With respect to this clone: Its antigen is not identified.

Here immunoSEQ multiplex PCR was the method, and the copy in TCRdb shows in-frame clones only, minus some. The sample lists about a million clones, under 80% occurring once. Germline CDR1 MNHNS, CDR2 SASEGT. The CDR3 is 15 amino acids. The V and J ends lost 5 bases and 7 bases, in that order; junction bases with no gene match: 7. The study, taken as a whole, reports: A handful of donors had 4% to 6.5% of their naive CD4 clonotypes in common. Depth was large, yet rarefaction showed that sorted-subset sequencing was incomplete. Naive subsets, compared against memory subsets, generally had larger estimated richness values.

V is TRBV6-1 and J is TRBJ1-4; 10 bases align to TRBD1. This TCR was recovered from a man between 18 and 29 years old in good health. The material sequenced was memory CD4+ T cells sorted from blood. The subset here: CD45RA-negative fraction. The CDR3 sequence is CASSLGTGEGEKLFF. The CDR3 DNA reads as TGTGCCAGCAGTTTGGGGACAGGGGAGGGTGAAAAACTGTTTTTT.